This entry lists 23 T cell receptor beta chains sequenced from one sample in a study of cytomegalovirus exposure and HLA in healthy donors. PCR primers comprised 60 Vbeta and 13 Jbeta primers. Repertoires were generated with immunoSEQ multiplex PCR, while TCRdb's copy carries only in-frame clones and drops some. The data show some 140,000 clones, roughly 78% seen once. Sequencing was done on a sample of PBMCs. The receptors derive from a man aged 35 to 55 in good health and CMV-seropositive.

The chain is built from TRBV5-1 and TRBJ1-2, with 7 bases lining up with TRBD1. The CDR3 has 14 amino acids. Germline-derived CDR1 and CDR2 are SGHRS and YFSETQ. The V gene end was trimmed by 4 bases and the J gene end by 8 bases; junction bases not matched to a gene: 11. The CDR3 sequence is CASSLGTVASGYTF. CDR3 coding DNA: TGCGCCAGCAGCCTAGGGACAGTGGCGTCGGGCTACACCTTC. Full variable domain (outside the CDR3, taken from reference TRBV5-1 and TRBJ1-2): KAGVTQTPRYLIKTRGQQVTLSCSPISGHRSVSWYQQTPGQGLQFLFEYFSETQRNKGNFPGRFSGRQFSNSRSEMNVSTLELGDSALYLCASSLGTVASGYTFGSGTRLTVV.

The rearrangement uses TRBV7-6 and TRBJ1-3, with a tentative D call TRBD1 (5 bases). This CDR3 has 14 amino acids. Germline lookup yields CDR1 SGHVS and CDR2 FNYEAQ. V was cut by 5 bases and J by 0 bases, with 8 bases left in between. Here the CDR3 reads CASSVGPSGNTIYF. The CDR3 bases are TGTGCCAGCAGCGTGGGGCCCTCTGGAAACACCATATATTTT.

V usage is TRBV5-1 and J usage is TRBJ1-5; D is ambiguous. V lost 4 bases and J lost 6, with 14 bases in between. This CDR3 comprises 14 residues. Germline CDR1 SGHRS, CDR2 YFSETQ. The CDR3: CASSPQVSGQPQHF. The CDR3 DNA sequence: TGCGCCAGCAGCCCCCAGGTATCCGGTCAGCCCCAGCATTTT.

The chain recombines TRBV18 with TRBJ1-3; 7 nucleotides align to TRBD1. The CDR3 is 18 amino acids. The germline CDR1 and CDR2 sequences are KGHSH and LQKENI. The J segment lost 2 bases and the V segment lost 2 bases, leaving 12 bases of the junction unmatched. The CDR3 DNA reads TGTGCCAGCTCACCAGGCAGACAGGGCGGTATCGCTGGAAACACCATATATTTT. It encodes CASSPGRQGGIAGNTIYF.

This chain connects TRBV7-9 to TRBJ1-1, with D possibly being TRBD1 (6 bases). Germline CDR1 and CDR2: SEHNR and FQNEAQ (reference sequence). V lost 3 bases, J lost 1 base, and 12 bases lay in between. The CDR3 is 15 residues long. The CDR3 coding sequence is TGTGCCAGCAGCTTGGCGGCAGGGGAGAACACTGAAGCTTTCTTT. This gives the protein CASSLAAGENTEAFF. The full variable domain, with the rest looked up from reference TRBV7-9 and TRBJ1-1, is DTGVSQNPRHKITKRGQNVTFRCDPISEHNRLYWYRQTLGQGPEFLTYFQNEAQLEKSRLLSDRFSAERPKGSFSTLEIQRTEQGDSAMYLCASSLAAGENTEAFFGQGTRLTVV.

Only a few counts were recorded for this clone. This chain connects TRBV5-6 to TRBJ2-3; D is uncertain. Germline CDR1 is SGHDT and CDR2 is YYEEEE. This CDR3 comprises 15 residues. Trimming shortened V by 2 bases and J by 2 bases, and 12 bases separated the two germline ends. The CDR3 DNA is TGTGCCAGCAGCTTAGTTAACAGAGACACAGATACGCAGTATTTT. Translating gives CASSLVNRDTDTQYF.

CDR3 nucleotides: TGCGCCAGGAGTTCGGCAGGGAAGTCTGACACTGAAGCTTTCTTT. Translated, it gives CARSSAGKSDTEAFF. The chain couples TRBV5-1 to TRBJ1-1; perhaps TRBD1 as D (5 bases). Germline CDR1 reads SGHRS; CDR2 reads YFSETQ. Trimming stripped 8 bases from V and 3 bases from J, with 20 bases between. The CDR3 covers 15 residues.

This clone is labeled as medium-sized (0.01 to 0.1%). V is TRBV25-1 and J is TRBJ2-5; D may be TRBD1 (6 bases). The CDR3 spans 16 residues. Trimming stripped 2 bases from V and 7 bases from J, with 20 bases between. Germline V gene data show CDR1 as MGHDK and CDR2 as SYGVNS. The CDR3 here is CASSEGETGVRLTQYF. CDR3 nucleotide sequence: TGTGCCAGCAGTGAAGGCGAGACAGGAGTTAGATTGACCCAGTACTTC.

This clone was counted a single time. Mismatch with germline at one junction end may stem from a read error. V usage is TRBV11-2 and J usage is TRBJ2-4; D is ambiguous. CDR3 length: 12 residues. Germline V gene data show CDR1 as SGHAT and CDR2 as FQNNGV. The CDR3 sequence: CASSLDFDIQYF. CDR3 in DNA: TGTGCCAGCAGCTTAGATTTCGACATACAGTACTTC. Full variable domain (outside the CDR3, taken from reference TRBV11-2 and TRBJ2-4): EAGVAQSPRYKIIEKRQSVAFWCNPISGHATLYWYQQILGQGPKLLIQFQNNGVVDDSQLPKDRFSAERLKGVDSTLKIQPAKLEDSAVYLCASSLDFDIQYFGAGTRLSVL.

This chain connects TRBV29-1 to TRBJ2-2; no firm D call. Germline CDR1 SQVTM, CDR2 ANQGSEA. V dropped 4 bases and J dropped 5 bases, with 5 bases sitting between them. The CDR3 runs to 11 residues. This CDR3 is CSVVLTGELFF. For the CDR3, the DNA is TGCAGCGTTGTCCTTACCGGGGAGCTGTTTTTT.

The J gene is TRBJ2-1, the V gene TRBV5-1; 9 bases match TRBD2. CDR3 length: 17 residues. After removal of 0 bases from V and 0 bases from J, the junction contained 4 bases not matched to a gene. Looked up from germline, CDR1 is SGHRS and CDR2 is YFSETQ. CDR3 DNA sequence: TGCGCCAGCAGCTTGGGGACTAGCGTACGCTCCTACAATGAGCAGTTCTTC. Its protein is CASSLGTSVRSYNEQFF.

A single count supports this clone. V usage is TRBV15 and J usage is TRBJ2-1; D remains unclear. Germline V gene data show CDR1 as LNHNV and CDR2 as YYDKDF (reference sequence). V lost 3 bases to trimming and J lost 3 bases, with 12 bases between them. The CDR3 is 15 residues long. CDR3 in DNA: TGTGCCACCAGCAGGGGCCCCTCTAACTACAATGAGCAGTTCTTC. This sequence encodes CATSRGPSNYNEQFF.

The chain couples TRBV6-5 to TRBJ2-6; D not certain. The CDR3 is made up of 14 amino acids. CDR1 is MNHEY, CDR2 SVGAGI, per germline. The V end was cut by 5 bases, the J end by 2 bases, with 7 bases between. CDR3 residues: CASSPIPGANVLTF. The DNA for the CDR3 is TGTGCCAGCAGTCCTATACCTGGGGCCAACGTCCTGACTTTC.

This clone has just a few counts. The rearrangement joins TRBV7-9 to TRBJ2-7; possibly TRBD2 for D (5 bases). Germline CDR1 and CDR2: SEHNR and FQNEAQ (reference sequence). V was trimmed by 0 bases and J by 7 bases, leaving 10 bases between them. CDR3 length: 13 amino acids. For the CDR3, the DNA is TGTGCCAGCAGCTTAGCAGCGAGGAGGGAGCAGTACTTC. As protein: CASSLAARREQYF.

The chain has TRBV29-1 and TRBJ1-1; D gene unclear. The germline CDR1 and CDR2 sequences are SQVTM and ANQGSEA. CDR3 size: 11 residues. The V gene lost 1 base and the J gene lost 8 bases, with 8 bases spanning the gap. The CDR3 region has the DNA TGCAGCGTTGAAGTCCGGGAAGAAGCTTTCTTT. This gives the protein CSVEVREEAFF. Variable domain in full (rest from reference TRBV29-1 and TRBJ1-1): SAVISQKPSRDICQRGTSLTIQCQVDSQVTMMFWYRQQPGQSLTLIATANQGSEATYESGFVIDKFPISRPNLTFSTLTVSNMSPEDSSIYLCSVEVREEAFFGQGTRLTVV.

The CDR3 is CASARQPSGTSGSSYEQYF. CDR3 in DNA: TGCGCCAGCGCTCGACAGCCGTCTGGAACTAGCGGATCCTCCTACGAGCAGTACTTC. The genes are TRBV5-1 and TRBJ2-7; 8 bases agree with TRBD2. The CDR3 runs to 19 residues. Per the germline V gene, CDR1 is SGHRS and CDR2 is YFSETQ. V shed 7 bases and J 0 bases; nucleotides not matched to a gene: 21.

With regard to this clone: The junction and the germline gene differ at one end; a read error may be behind it. The chain has TRBV7-7 and TRBJ2-6; a possible D gene is TRBD1 (6 bases). CDR1 is SSHAT, CDR2 FNYEAQ, per germline (reference sequence). CDR3 length: 20 amino acids. The CDR3 loop reads CASSLLSHQGLGTGANVLTF. CDR3 nucleotides: TGTGCTAGCAGCTTGTTAAGTCATCAGGGGCTGGGCACTGGGGCCAACGTCCTGACTTTC.

This clone has only one observation. The chain employs TRBV6-5 and TRBJ1-5; D gene uncertain. V dropped 6 bases and J dropped 7 bases, with 16 bases sitting between them. This CDR3 is 14 amino acids long. The V gene's germline CDR1 is MNHEY and CDR2 SVGAGI. This CDR3 reads CASRLRVSGQPQHF. The CDR3 nucleotides are TGTGCCAGCAGGCTAAGGGTAAGCGGGCAGCCCCAGCATTTT.

The chain combines TRBV6-6 with TRBJ2-7, with D maybe TRBD2 (5 bases). V was trimmed by 0 bases and J by 4 bases, leaving 10 bases between them. Per germline, CDR1 MNHNY and CDR2 SVGAGI (reference sequence). The length of the CDR3 is 14 residues. The CDR3 here is CASSYSRATYEQYF. CDR3 nucleotide sequence: TGTGCCAGCAGTTACTCGAGGGCGACATACGAGCAGTACTTC.

The chain couples TRBV6-6 to TRBJ1-6, with a tentative D call TRBD1 (6 bases). This CDR3 has 13 residues. Germline assignment: CDR1 MNHNY and CDR2 SVGAGI (reference sequence). V was clipped by 2 bases and J by 7 bases, with 6 bases between them. CDR3 sequence (DNA): TGTGCCAGCAGTTACGGACAGAATTCACCCCTCCACTTT. Residues: CASSYGQNSPLHF.

The genes are TRBV21-1 and TRBJ2-6; the table's D gene call, TRBD2, was not cross checked with the DNA. TRBV21-1 is a known pseudogene. The CDR3 sequence is 17 residues long. The CDR3 DNA reads TGTGCCAGCAGCAAAGTGCGATCGCCTCCTGGGGCCAACGTCCTGACTTTC. Translated, it gives CASSKVRSPPGANVLTF.

The V and J genes are TRBV6-5 and TRBJ1-2; the D is unclear. CDR1 is MNHEY and CDR2 is SVGAGI in the germline V gene. The CDR3 spans 13 residues. The V end was cut by 5 bases, the J end by 4 bases, with 11 bases between. DNA for the CDR3: TGTGCCAGCAGTCCATCCCACAGCTATGGCTACACCTTC. It encodes CASSPSHSYGYTF.

This clone was found a few times. The genes are TRBV11-3 and TRBJ2-2; the match to TRBD2 covers 7 bases. The germline gives CDR1 SGHNT, CDR2 YENEEA. The CDR3 runs to 14 residues. J gave up 7 bases and V 3 bases, and 5 bases lay outside the gene matches. CDR3 region: CASSLGGESGELFF. The CDR3 region has the DNA TGTGCCAGCAGCTTGGGGGGGGAGAGCGGGGAGCTGTTTTTT.